This T cell receptor (beta chain) was observed in a study of control samples from healthy donors and cancer patients. The V gene's germline CDR1 is LGHDT and CDR2 YNNKEL (reference sequence). V lost 1 base to trimming and J lost 0 bases; unmatched junction nucleotides: 3. The CDR3 extends over 19 amino acids. Data came from immunoSEQ multiplex PCR; TCRdb stores just in-frame clones and leaves some out. Here the sample spans about 180,000 clones, around 91% being singletons. Specimen: blood. This clonotype was sampled from a woman in her 50s in good health. The genes are TRBV3-1 (or the pseudogene TRBV3-2) and TRBJ2-1, with TRBD2 matching 16 bases. In DNA, the CDR3 is TGTGCCAGCAGCCAAGGGGGACTAGCGGGAGGGTACTCCTACAATGAGCAGTTCTTC. Translation: CASSQGGLAGGYSYNEQFF.